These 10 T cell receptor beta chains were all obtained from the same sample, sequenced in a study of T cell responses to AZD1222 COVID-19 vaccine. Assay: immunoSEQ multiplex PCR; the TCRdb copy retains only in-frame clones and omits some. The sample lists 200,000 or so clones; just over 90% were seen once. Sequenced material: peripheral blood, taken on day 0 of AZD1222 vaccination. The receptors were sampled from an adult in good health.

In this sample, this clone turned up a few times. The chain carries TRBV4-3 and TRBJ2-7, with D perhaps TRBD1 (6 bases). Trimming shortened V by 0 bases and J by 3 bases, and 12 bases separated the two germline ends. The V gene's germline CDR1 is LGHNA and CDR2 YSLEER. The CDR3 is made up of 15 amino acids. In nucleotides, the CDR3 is TGCGCCAGCAGCCAAGAAATAGGGGGAAGCTACGAGCAGTACTTC. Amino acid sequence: CASSQEIGGSYEQYF.

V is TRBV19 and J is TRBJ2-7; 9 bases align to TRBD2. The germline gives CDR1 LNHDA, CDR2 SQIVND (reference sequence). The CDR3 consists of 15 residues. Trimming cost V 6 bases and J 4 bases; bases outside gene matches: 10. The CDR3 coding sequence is TGTGCCAGTAGCCCAGAACTAGCGGGCGGGTACGAGCAGTACTTC. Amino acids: CASSPELAGGYEQYF.

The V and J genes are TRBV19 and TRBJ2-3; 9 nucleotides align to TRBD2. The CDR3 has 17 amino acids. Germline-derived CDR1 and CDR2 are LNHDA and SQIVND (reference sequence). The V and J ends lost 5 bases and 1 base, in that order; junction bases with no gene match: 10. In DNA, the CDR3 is TGTGCCAGTAGTTTAGGGACTAGCCTGCGCGGCACAGATACGCAGTATTTT. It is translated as CASSLGTSLRGTDTQYF. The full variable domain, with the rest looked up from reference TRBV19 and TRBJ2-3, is DGGITQSPKYLFRKEGQNVTLSCEQNLNHDAMYWYRQDPGQGLRLIYYSQIVNDFQKGDIAEGYSVSREKKESFPLTVTSAQKNPTAFYLCASSLGTSLRGTDTQYFGPGTRLTVL.

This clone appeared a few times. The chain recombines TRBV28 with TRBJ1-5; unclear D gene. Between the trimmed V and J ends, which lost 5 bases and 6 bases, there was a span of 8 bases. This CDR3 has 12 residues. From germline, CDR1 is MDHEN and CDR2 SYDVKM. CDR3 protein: CASSLLGQPQHF. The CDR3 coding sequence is TGTGCCAGCAGTCTTCTGGGTCAGCCCCAGCATTTT.

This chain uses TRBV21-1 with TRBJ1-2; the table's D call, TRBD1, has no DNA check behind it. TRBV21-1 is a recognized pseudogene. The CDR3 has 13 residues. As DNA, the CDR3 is TGTGCCAGCAGCAAAGGGGCAGGGTGCGGCTACACCTTC. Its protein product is CASSKGAGCGYTF.

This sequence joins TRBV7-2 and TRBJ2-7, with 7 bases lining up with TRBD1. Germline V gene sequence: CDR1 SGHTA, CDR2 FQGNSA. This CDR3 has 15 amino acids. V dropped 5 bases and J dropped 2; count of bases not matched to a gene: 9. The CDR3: CASSLRQGGPYEQYF. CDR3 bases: TGTGCCAGCAGCCTGAGACAGGGTGGGCCCTACGAGCAGTACTTC. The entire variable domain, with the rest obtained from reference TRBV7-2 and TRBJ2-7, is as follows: GAGVSQSPSNKVTEKGKDVELRCDPISGHTALYWYRQSLGQGLEFLIYFQGNSAPDKSGLPSDRFSAERTGGSVSTLTIQRTQQEDSAVYLCASSLRQGGPYEQYFGPGTRLTVT.

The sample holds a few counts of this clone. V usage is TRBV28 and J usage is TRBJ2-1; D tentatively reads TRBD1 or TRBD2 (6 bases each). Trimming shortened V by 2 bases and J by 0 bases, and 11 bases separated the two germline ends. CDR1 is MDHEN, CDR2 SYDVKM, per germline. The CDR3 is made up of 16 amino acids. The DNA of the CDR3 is TGTGCCAGCAGTTTAGAGGGGGGCGCCTCCTACAATGAGCAGTTCTTC. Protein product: CASSLEGGASYNEQFF.

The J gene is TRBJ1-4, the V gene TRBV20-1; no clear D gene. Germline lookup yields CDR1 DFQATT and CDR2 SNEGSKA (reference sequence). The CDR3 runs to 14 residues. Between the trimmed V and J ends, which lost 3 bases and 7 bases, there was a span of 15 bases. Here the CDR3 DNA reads TGCAGTGCTAGTGAGACGAGTAGGATTGAAAAACTGTTTTTT. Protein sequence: CSASETSRIEKLFF.

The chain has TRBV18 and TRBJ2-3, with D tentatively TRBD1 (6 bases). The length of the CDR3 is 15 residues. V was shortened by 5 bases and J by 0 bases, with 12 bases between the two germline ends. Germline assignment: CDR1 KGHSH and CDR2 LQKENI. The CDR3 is CASSVQGTSTDTQYF. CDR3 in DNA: TGTGCCAGCTCAGTACAGGGAACTAGCACAGATACGCAGTATTTT.

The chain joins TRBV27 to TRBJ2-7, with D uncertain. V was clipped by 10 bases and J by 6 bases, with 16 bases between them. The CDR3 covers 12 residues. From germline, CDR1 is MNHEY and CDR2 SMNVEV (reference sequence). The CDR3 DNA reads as TGTGCCACTACGGGCTGGTTAGGCGAGCAGTACTTC. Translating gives CATTGWLGEQYF.